The clone carrying this T cell receptor (beta chain) was seen a single time. The V gene end was trimmed by 4 bases and the J gene end by 0 bases; junction bases not matched to a gene: 4. This CDR3 has 17 amino acids. CDR1 is GTSNPN, CDR2 SVGIG, per germline (reference sequence). This sample is drawn from a study of blood T cell repertoires in COVID-19. Assay used: immunoSEQ multiplex PCR; TCRdb lists only in-frame clones, some missing. The data contain 70,000 or so clones, 82% of them singletons. The sample taken for sequencing was peripheral blood. The receptor's source is a human donor in a cohort sampled during active COVID-19. The chain employs TRBV30 and TRBJ2-6, with 12 bases aligning to TRBD1. CDR3 loop: CAWTGDRGRSGANVLTF. The CDR3 nucleotides are TGTGCCTGGACCGGGGACAGGGGGCGCTCTGGGGCCAACGTCCTGACTTTC.